This TCR beta chain was recorded in a study of blood T cells in healthy people across ages. A second PCR of roughly 7 to 11 cycles used a sample-barcoded 5' primer and a J-beta primer mix. TCRdb ran MiXCR on the 5' RACE reads and lists one entry per CDR3 protein. The table shows some 1,800,000 distinct CDR3 sequences, with approximately 39% occurring only once. CDR3 length equals 17 residues. V lost 2 bases, J lost 0 bases, and 16 bases lay in between. Germline values: CDR1 PRHDT, CDR2 FYEKMQ (reference sequence). Sequencing was performed on blood. The J gene is TRBJ1-2, the V gene TRBV13; D is undetermined. The receptor was derived from a human donor in good health. The CDR3 is CASSLISWQETNYGYTF. The CDR3 DNA reads as TGTGCCAGCAGCTTAATCAGTTGGCAGGAGACTAACTATGGCTACACCTTC.